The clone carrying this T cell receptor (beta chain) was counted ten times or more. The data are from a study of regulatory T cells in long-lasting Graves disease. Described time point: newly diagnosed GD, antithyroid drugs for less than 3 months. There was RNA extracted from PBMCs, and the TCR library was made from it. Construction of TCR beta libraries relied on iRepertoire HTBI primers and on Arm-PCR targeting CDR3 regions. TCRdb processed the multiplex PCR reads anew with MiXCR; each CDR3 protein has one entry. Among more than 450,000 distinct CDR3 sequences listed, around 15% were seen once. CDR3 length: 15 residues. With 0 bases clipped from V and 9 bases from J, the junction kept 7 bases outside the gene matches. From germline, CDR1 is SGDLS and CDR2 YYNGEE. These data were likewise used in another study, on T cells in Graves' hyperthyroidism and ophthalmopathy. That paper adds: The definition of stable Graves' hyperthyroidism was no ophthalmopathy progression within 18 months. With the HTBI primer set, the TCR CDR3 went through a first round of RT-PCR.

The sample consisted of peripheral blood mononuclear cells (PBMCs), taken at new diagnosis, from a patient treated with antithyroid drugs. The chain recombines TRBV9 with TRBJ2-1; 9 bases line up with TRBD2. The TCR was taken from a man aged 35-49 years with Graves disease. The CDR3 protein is CASSVEAGGPTEQFF. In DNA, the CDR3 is TGTGCCAGCAGCGTAGAGGCGGGAGGGCCAACTGAGCAGTTCTTC. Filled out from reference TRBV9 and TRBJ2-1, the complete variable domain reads DSGVTQTPKHLITATGQRVTLRCSPRSGDLSVYWYQQSLDQGLQFLIQYYNGEERAKGNILERFSAQQFPDLHSELNLSSLELGDSALYFCASSVEAGGPTEQFFGPGTRLTVL.